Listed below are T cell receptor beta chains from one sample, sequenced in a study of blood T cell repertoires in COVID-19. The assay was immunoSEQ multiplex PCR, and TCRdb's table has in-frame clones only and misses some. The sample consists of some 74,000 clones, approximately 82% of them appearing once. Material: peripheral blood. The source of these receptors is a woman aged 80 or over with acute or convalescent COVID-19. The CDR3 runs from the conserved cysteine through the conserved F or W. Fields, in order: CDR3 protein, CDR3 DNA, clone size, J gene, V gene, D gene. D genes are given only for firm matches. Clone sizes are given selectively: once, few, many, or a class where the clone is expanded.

CDR3 protein: CASTSFNNEQFF; CDR3 DNA: TGTGCCAGTACTTCTTTTAACAATGAGCAGTTCTTC; clone size: -; J gene: TRBJ2-1; V gene: TRBV19; D gene: -
CDR3 protein: CASKGTGGRGTEAFF; CDR3 DNA: TGTGCCAGCAAGGGAACAGGGGGCAGAGGCACTGAAGCTTTCTTT; clone size: -; J gene: TRBJ1-1; V gene: TRBV6-6; D gene: TRBD1
CDR3 protein: CASSSGGPEQYF; CDR3 DNA: TGTGCCAGCAGCAGCGGGGGGCCCGAGCAGTACTTC; clone size: -; J gene: TRBJ2-7; V gene: TRBV13; D gene: TRBD2
CDR3 protein: CASSTETGSTYEQYF; CDR3 DNA: TGTGCCAGCAGCACGGAGACAGGGAGCACCTACGAGCAGTACTTC; clone size: once; J gene: TRBJ2-7; V gene: TRBV11-2; D gene: TRBD1
CDR3 protein: CASSFGGVNTGELFF; CDR3 DNA: TGCGCCAGCAGCTTTGGAGGTGTGAACACCGGGGAGCTGTTTTTT; clone size: -; J gene: TRBJ2-2; V gene: TRBV5-1; D gene: -
CDR3 protein: CASRLRTSSVREQYF; CDR3 DNA: TGTGCCAGCAGGCTAAGGACTAGCTCTGTGAGGGAGCAGTACTTC; clone size: once; J gene: TRBJ2-7; V gene: TRBV27; D gene: TRBD2
CDR3 protein: CASTRAPGTQPQHF; CDR3 DNA: TGTGCCAGCACCCGGGCGCCGGGAACTCAGCCCCAGCATTTT; clone size: few; J gene: TRBJ1-5; V gene: TRBV2; D gene: -
CDR3 protein: CASSDVWLVAGSTDTQYF; CDR3 DNA: TGCGCCAGCAGTGATGTATGGTTGGTAGCGGGGAGCACAGATACGCAGTATTTT; clone size: -; J gene: TRBJ2-3; V gene: TRBV10-2; D gene: TRBD2
CDR3 protein: CASSLDQGSNQPQHF; CDR3 DNA: TGTGCCAGCAGCTTAGATCAGGGGAGCAATCAGCCCCAGCATTTT; clone size: -; J gene: TRBJ1-5; V gene: TRBV7-8; D gene: -
CDR3 protein: CASSPGNDNSPLHF; CDR3 DNA: TGTGCCAGCAGCCCGGGGAATGATAATTCACCCCTCCACTTT; clone size: once; J gene: TRBJ1-6; V gene: TRBV9; D gene: -
CDR3 protein: CAWGQGLYYGYTF; CDR3 DNA: TGTGCCTGGGGACAGGGGCTATACTATGGCTACACCTTC; clone size: -; J gene: TRBJ1-2; V gene: TRBV30; D gene: TRBD1
CDR3 protein: CASRPGGNQPQHF; CDR3 DNA: TGTGCCAGCAGGCCAGGAGGGAATCAGCCCCAGCATTTT; clone size: -; J gene: TRBJ1-5; V gene: TRBV6-6; D gene: -
CDR3 protein: CASSGGRWETQYF; CDR3 DNA: TGTGCTAGCAGCGGAGGGCGCTGGGAGACCCAGTACTTC; clone size: -; J gene: TRBJ2-5; V gene: TRBV7-7; D gene: -
CDR3 protein: CASRPGGSNQPQHF; CDR3 DNA: TGTGCCAGCAGACCAGGGGGGAGCAATCAGCCCCAGCATTTT; clone size: -; J gene: TRBJ1-5; V gene: TRBV6-5; D gene: TRBD1
CDR3 protein: CAIRDGGTDTQYF; CDR3 DNA: TGTGCCATCAGGGACGGGGGCACAGATACGCAGTATTTT; clone size: -; J gene: TRBJ2-3; V gene: TRBV10-3; D gene: -
CDR3 protein: CASSPTGTEAFF; CDR3 DNA: TGTGCCAGCAGCCCAACGGGCACTGAAGCTTTCTTT; clone size: -; J gene: TRBJ1-1; V gene: TRBV3-1/TRBV3-2; D gene: -
CDR3 protein: CASSLAIGGTYEQYF; CDR3 DNA: TGCGCCAGCAGCTTGGCCATCGGGGGGACCTACGAGCAGTACTTC; clone size: -; J gene: TRBJ2-7; V gene: TRBV5-1; D gene: TRBD2
CDR3 protein: CASSELGELFF; CDR3 DNA: TGCGCCAGCAGTGAGCTTGGGGAGCTGTTTTTT; clone size: -; J gene: TRBJ2-2; V gene: TRBV10-1; D gene: -
CDR3 protein: CASSLVLDTGELFF; CDR3 DNA: TGCGCCAGCAGCTTGGTATTAGACACCGGGGAGCTGTTTTTT; clone size: -; J gene: TRBJ2-2; V gene: TRBV5-1; D gene: -
CDR3 protein: CAWRGLAGPGEQFF; CDR3 DNA: TGTGCCTGGAGGGGACTAGCGGGACCAGGTGAGCAGTTCTTC; clone size: -; J gene: TRBJ2-1; V gene: TRBV30; D gene: TRBD2
CDR3 protein: CASSIGLIPGELFF; CDR3 DNA: TGTGCCAGTAGTATAGGACTAATCCCCGGGGAGCTGTTTTTT; clone size: -; J gene: TRBJ2-2; V gene: TRBV19; D gene: -
CDR3 protein: CASSVTGTGSGNTIYF; CDR3 DNA: TGTGCCAGCAGCGTGACAGGTACCGGCTCTGGAAACACCATATATTTT; clone size: -; J gene: TRBJ1-3; V gene: TRBV9; D gene: -
CDR3 protein: CASRTSMGEQFF; CDR3 DNA: TGTGCCAGCCGGACTAGCATGGGTGAGCAGTTCTTC; clone size: -; J gene: TRBJ2-1; V gene: TRBV6-5; D gene: TRBD2
CDR3 protein: CASSEAGLTNEQFF; CDR3 DNA: TGTGCCAGCAGTGAGGCGGGTTTGACGAATGAGCAGTTCTTC; clone size: -; J gene: TRBJ2-1; V gene: TRBV2; D gene: -